This T cell receptor beta chain was captured by sequencing in a study of human T cells and chemical hapten exposure. Across the whole study: Per-sample TCR yields varied mainly from small pooled library volume differences.

Trimming took off 4 bases at V and 0 bases at J, with 16 bases between the two ends. Germline CDR1 is ENHRY and CDR2 is SYGVKD. The CDR3 spans 16 residues. The time point is: pre-sensitization, week 0. The treatment was: therapeutic diphenylcyclopropenone sensitization with weekly scalp DPC. Using its own MiXCR run on the RACE reads, TCRdb lists one record per CDR3 protein. The sample lists under 200,000 distinct CDR3 sequences; around 30% were seen once. The sequencing used whole blood, collected in connection with sensitization to the hapten diphenylcyclopropenone (DPC). The source of this sequence is a woman aged 25-40 years with alopecia areata. Some clones in this sample may be carry-over from other donors' samples. The V and J genes are TRBV10-3 and TRBJ2-7; D may be TRBD2 (6 bases). CDR3 in DNA: TGTGCCATCAGTGGGCTGACTAGTTCCAGCTCCTACGAGCAGTACTTC. This codes for CAISGLTSSSSYEQYF.